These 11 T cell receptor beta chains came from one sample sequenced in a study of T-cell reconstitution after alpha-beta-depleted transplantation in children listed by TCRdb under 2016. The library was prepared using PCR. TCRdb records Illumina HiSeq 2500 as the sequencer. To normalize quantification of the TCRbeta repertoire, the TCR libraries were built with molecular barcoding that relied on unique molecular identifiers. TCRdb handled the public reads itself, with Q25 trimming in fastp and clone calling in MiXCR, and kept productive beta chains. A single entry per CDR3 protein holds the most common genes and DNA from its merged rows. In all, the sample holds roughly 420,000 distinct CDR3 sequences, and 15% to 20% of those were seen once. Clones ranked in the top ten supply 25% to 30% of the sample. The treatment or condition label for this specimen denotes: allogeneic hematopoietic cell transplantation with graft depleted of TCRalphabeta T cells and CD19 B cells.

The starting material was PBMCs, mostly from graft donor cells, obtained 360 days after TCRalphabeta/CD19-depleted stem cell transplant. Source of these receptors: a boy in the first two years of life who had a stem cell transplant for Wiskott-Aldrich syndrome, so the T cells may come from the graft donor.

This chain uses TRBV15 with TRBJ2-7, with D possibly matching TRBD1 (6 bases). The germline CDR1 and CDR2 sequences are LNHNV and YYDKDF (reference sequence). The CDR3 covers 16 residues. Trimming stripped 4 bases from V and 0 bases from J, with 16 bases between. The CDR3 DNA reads TGTGCCACCAGCAAATACAACCCCAGGGGCTCCTACGAGCAGTACTTC. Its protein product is CATSKYNPRGSYEQYF. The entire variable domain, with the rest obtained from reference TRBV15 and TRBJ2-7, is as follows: DAMVIQNPRYQVTQFGKPVTLSCSQTLNHNVMYWYQQKSSQAPKLLFHYYDKDFNNEADTPDNFQSRRPNTSFCFLDIRSPGLGDTAMYLCATSKYNPRGSYEQYFGPGTRLTVT.

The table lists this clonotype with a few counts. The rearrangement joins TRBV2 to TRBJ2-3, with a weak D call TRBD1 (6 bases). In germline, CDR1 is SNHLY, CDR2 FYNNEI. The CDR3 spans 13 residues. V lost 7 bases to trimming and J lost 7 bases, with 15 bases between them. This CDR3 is CASNDRSGHTQYF. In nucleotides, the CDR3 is TGTGCCAGCAATGACAGGTCCGGTCATACGCAGTATTTT.

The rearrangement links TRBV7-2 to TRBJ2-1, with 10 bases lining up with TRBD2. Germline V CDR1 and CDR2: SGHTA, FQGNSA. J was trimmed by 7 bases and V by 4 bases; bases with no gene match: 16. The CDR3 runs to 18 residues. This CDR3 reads CASSSSRPSGRASNEQFF. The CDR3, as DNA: TGTGCCAGCAGCTCTAGCCGACCCAGCGGGAGGGCATCGAATGAGCAGTTCTTC.

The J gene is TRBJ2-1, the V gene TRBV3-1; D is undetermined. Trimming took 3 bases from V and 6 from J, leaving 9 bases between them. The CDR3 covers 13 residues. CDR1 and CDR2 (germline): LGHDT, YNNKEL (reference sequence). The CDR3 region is CASSHFYRNEQFF. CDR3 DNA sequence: TGTGCCAGCAGCCATTTCTACCGCAATGAGCAGTTCTTC.

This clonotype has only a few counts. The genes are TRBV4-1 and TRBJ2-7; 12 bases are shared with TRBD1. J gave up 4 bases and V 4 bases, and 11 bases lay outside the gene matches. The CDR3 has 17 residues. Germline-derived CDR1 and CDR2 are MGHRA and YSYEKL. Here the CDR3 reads CASSLHSGGQGAYEQYF. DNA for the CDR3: TGCGCCAGCAGCCTTCACTCAGGGGGACAGGGGGCTTACGAGCAGTACTTC.

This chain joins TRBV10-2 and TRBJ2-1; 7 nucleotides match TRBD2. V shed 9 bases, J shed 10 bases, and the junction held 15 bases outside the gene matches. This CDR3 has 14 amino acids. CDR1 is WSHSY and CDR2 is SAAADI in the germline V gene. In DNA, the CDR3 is TGCGCCAGGAAGCAGGGACTACCCCTATCGGAGCAGTTCTTC. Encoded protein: CARKQGLPLSEQFF.

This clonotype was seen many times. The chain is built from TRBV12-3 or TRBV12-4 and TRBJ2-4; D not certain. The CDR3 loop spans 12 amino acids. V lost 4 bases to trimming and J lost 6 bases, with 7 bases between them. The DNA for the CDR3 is TGTGCCAGCAGTTCCACGTTAAACATTCAGTACTTC. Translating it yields CASSSTLNIQYF.

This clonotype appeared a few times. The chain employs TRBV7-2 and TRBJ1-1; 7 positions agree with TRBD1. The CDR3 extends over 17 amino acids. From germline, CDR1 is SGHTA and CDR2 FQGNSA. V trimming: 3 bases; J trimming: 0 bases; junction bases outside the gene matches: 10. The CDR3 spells CASSFPIGQVMNTEAFF. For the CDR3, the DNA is TGTGCCAGCAGCTTTCCGATAGGACAGGTCATGAACACTGAAGCTTTCTTT. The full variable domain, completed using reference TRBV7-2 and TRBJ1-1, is GAGVSQSPSNKVTEKGKDVELRCDPISGHTALYWYRQSLGQGLEFLIYFQGNSAPDKSGLPSDRFSAERTGGSVSTLTIQRTQQEDSAVYLCASSFPIGQVMNTEAFFGQGTRLTVV.

CDR3 loop: CATGLAGMGEQFF. In DNA, the CDR3 is TGTGCCACAGGACTAGCGGGAATGGGTGAGCAGTTCTTC. The chain combines TRBV7-9 with TRBJ2-1; 12 bases fit TRBD2. J gave up 9 bases and V 10 bases, and 7 bases lay outside the gene matches. The CDR3 totals 13 residues. CDR1 and CDR2 (germline): SEHNR, FQNEAQ (reference sequence). The complete variable domain, with remaining parts taken from reference TRBV7-9 and TRBJ2-1, reads DTGVSQNPRHKITKRGQNVTFRCDPISEHNRLYWYRQTLGQGPEFLTYFQNEAQLEKSRLLSDRFSAERPKGSFSTLEIQRTEQGDSAMYLCATGLAGMGEQFFGPGTRLTVL.

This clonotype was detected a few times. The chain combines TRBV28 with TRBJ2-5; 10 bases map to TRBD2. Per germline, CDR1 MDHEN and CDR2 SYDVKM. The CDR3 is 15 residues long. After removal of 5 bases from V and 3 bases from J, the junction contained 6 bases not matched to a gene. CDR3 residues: CASSPLGLAEETQYF. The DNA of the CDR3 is TGTGCCAGCAGTCCTTTAGGACTAGCGGAAGAGACCCAGTACTTC.

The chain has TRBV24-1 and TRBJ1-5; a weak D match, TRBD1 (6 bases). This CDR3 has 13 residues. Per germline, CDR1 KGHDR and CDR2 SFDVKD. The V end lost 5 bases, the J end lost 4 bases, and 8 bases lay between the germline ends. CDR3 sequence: CATSGGGNQPQHF. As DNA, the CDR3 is TGTGCCACCAGTGGAGGGGGGAATCAGCCCCAGCATTTT.